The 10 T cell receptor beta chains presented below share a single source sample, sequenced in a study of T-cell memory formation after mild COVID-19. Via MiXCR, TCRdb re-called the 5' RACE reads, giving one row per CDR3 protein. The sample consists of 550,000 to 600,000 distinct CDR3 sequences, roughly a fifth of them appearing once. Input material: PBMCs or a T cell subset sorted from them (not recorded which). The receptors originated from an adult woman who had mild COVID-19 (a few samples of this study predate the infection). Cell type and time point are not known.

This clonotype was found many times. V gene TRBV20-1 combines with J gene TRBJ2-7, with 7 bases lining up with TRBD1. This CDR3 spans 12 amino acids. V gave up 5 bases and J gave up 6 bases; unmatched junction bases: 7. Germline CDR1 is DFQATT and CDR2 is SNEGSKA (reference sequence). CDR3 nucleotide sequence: TGCAGTGCTCTCGGGACAGTTAGCGAGCAGTACTTC. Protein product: CSALGTVSEQYF.

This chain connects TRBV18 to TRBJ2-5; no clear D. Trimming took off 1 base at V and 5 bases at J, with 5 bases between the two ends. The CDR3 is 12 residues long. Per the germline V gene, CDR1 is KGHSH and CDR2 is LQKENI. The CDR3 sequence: CASSPLVETQYF. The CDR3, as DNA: TGTGCCAGCTCACCACTCGTGGAGACCCAGTACTTC.

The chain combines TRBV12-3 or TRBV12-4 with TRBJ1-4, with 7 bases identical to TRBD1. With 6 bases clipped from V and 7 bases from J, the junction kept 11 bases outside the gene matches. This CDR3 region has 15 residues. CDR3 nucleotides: TGTGCCAGCAGCACGACAGGGTTTAGTGGTGAAAAACTGTTTTTT. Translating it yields CASSTTGFSGEKLFF.

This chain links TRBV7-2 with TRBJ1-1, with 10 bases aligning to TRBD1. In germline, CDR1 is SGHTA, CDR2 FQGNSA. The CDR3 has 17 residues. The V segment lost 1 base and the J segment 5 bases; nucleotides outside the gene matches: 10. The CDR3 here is CASSLGRQPGQGTEAFF. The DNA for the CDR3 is TGTGCCAGCAGCTTAGGAAGACAACCGGGACAGGGGACTGAAGCTTTCTTT.

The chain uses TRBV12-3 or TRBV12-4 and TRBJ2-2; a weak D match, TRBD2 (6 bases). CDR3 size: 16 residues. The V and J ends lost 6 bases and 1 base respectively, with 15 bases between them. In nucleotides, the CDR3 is TGTGCCAGCAGGGAAACGGGACTTGTGAACACCGGGGAGCTGTTTTTT. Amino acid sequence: CASRETGLVNTGELFF.

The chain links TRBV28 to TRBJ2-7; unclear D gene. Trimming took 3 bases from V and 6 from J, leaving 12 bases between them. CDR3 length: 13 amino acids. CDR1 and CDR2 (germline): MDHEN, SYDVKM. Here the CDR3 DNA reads TGTGCCAGCAGTTTCCCACTCCGGTGCGAGCAGTACTTC. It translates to CASSFPLRCEQYF.

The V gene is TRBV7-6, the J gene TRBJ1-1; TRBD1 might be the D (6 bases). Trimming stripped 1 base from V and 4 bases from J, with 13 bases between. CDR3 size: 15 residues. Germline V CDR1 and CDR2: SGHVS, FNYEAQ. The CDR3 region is CASSLGGGQSTEAFF. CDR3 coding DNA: TGTGCCAGCAGCTTAGGTGGTGGACAGAGCACTGAAGCTTTCTTT.

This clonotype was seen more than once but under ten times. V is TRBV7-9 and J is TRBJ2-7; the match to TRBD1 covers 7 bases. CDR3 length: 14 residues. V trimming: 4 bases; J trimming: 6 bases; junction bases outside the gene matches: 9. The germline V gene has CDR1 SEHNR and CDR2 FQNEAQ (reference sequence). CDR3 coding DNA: TGTGCCAGCAGCTCGGGCACAGGGGATCTCGAGCAGTACTTC. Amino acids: CASSSGTGDLEQYF.

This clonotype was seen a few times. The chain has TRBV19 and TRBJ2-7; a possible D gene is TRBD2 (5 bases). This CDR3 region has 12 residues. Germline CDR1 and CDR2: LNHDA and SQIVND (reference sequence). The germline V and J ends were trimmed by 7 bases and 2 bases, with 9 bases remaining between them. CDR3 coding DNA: TGTGCCAGTATCGGGGTGACCTACGAGCAGTACTTC. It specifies CASIGVTYEQYF.

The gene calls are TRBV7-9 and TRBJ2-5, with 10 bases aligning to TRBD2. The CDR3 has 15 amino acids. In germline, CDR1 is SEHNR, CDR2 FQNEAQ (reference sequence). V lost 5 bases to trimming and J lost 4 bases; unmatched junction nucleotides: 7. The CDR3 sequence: CASSLSGGAGETQYF. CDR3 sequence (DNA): TGTGCCAGCAGCCTGAGCGGGGGGGCCGGAGAGACCCAGTACTTC.